This T cell receptor beta chain was documented in a study of shared clonotypes between healthy human individuals. The overall study: Researchers drew samples from a couple of women and a few men aged 18 to 49.

General observations from the study: Depth was large, yet rarefaction showed that sorted-subset sequencing was incomplete. Sharing across four donors was highest in naive CD4 (around 5%) and lowest in memory CD8 (about 0.4%). Genetic and exposure-history diversity was limited by the small donor number.

Data came from immunoSEQ multiplex PCR; TCRdb stores just in-frame clones and leaves some out. The data contain some 2.1 million clones, roughly 95% of them singletons. As concerns this clone: The target antigen is unknown.

Sequencing was performed on naive CD4+ T cells sorted from blood. As for subset: CD45RA+ positively selected. The TCR comes from a man between 18 and 35 years old in good health.

The CDR3 region has the DNA TGTGCCAGCAGCCCCGGACTAGCGGGAGTTTCCGAGCAGTACTTC. Protein: CASSPGLAGVSEQYF. The rearrangement uses TRBV6-5 and TRBJ2-7; TRBD2 matches 13 bases. Losses at the gene ends were 6 bases for V and 6 bases for J; bases not matched to a gene: 8. This CDR3 is 15 amino acids long. The germline V gene encodes CDR1 MNHEY and CDR2 SVGAGI.